This T cell receptor beta chain was captured by sequencing in a study of cytomegalovirus exposure and HLA in healthy donors. Study in general: The same platform used for the roughly 610 first-cohort repertoires was also used for the 120 or so validation repertoires, as a later analysis reported.

Points on this clone: Antigen unknown.

Study-level findings and limits: Most TCR sequences were seen very rarely across donors, but some public TCRs occurred in many. The study designated roughly 160 TCR beta chains cytomegalovirus-associated. Specific recognition of CMV antigens was confirmed in vitro for a few chains (all CMV-associated).

The repertoire was sequenced with immunoSEQ multiplex PCR; TCRdb's copy has only in-frame clones and lacks some. The sample lists approximately 65,000 clones; under 96% were seen once. Germline V gene data show CDR1 as SGHTS and CDR2 as YDEGEE. The CDR3 totals 16 residues. Trimming removed 2 bases at V and 2 bases at J, with 11 bases between. The sample comprised PBMCs. This TCR was sampled from a woman younger than 35 in good health and CMV-seropositive. The chain uses TRBV5-8 and TRBJ2-6; D is uncertain. CDR3 loop: CASSFPSVPGANVLTF. CDR3 DNA: TGTGCCAGCAGCTTTCCTTCCGTTCCTGGGGCCAACGTCCTGACTTTC.